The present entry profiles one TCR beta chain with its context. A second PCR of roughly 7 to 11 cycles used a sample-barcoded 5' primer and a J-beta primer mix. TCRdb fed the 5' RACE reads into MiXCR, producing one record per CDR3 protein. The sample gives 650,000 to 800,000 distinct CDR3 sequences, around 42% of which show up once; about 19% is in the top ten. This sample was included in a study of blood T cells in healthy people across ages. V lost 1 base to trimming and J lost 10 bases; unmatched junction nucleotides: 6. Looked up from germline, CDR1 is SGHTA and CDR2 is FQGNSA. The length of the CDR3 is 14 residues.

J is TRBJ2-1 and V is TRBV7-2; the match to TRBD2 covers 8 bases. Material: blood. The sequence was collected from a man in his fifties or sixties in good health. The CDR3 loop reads CASSLGLTSGEQFF. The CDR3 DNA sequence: TGTGCCAGCAGCTTAGGTCTAACTAGCGGAGAGCAGTTCTTC. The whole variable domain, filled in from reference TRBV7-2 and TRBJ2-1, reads GAGVSQSPSNKVTEKGKDVELRCDPISGHTALYWYRQSLGQGLEFLIYFQGNSAPDKSGLPSDRFSAERTGGSVSTLTIQRTQQEDSAVYLCASSLGLTSGEQFFGPGTRLTVL.